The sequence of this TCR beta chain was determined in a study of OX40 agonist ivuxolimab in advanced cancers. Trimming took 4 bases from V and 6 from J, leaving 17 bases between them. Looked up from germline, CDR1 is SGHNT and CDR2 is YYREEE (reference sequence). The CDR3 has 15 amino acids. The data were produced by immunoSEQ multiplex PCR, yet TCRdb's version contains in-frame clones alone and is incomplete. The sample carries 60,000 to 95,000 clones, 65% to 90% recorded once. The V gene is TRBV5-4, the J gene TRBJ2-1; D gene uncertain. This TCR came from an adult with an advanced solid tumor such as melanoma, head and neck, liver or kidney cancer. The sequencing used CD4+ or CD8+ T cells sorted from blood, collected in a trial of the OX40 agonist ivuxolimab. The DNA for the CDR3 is TGTGCCAGCAGCCCAACCCGGCTCCTCACCAATGAGCAGTTCTTC. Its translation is CASSPTRLLTNEQFF. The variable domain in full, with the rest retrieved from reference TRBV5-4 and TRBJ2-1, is ETGVTQSPTHLIKTRGQQVTLRCSSQSGHNTVSWYQQALGQGPQFIFQYYREEENGRGNFPPRFSGLQFPNYSSELNVNALELDDSALYLCASSPTRLLTNEQFFGPGTRLTVL.